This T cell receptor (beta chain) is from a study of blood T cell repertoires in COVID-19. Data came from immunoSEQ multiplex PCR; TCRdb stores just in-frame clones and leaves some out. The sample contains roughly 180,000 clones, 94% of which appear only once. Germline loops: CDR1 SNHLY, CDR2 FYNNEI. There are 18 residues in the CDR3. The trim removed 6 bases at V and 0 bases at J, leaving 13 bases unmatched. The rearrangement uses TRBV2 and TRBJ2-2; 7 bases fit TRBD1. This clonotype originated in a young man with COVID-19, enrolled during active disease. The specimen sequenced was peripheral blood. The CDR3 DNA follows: TGTGCCAGCAGCGTCTTGGCCGGGACAGCCACGAACACCGGGGAGCTGTTTTTT. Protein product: CASSVLAGTATNTGELFF.